This TCR beta chain was found in a study of blood T cell repertoires in COVID-19. The CDR3 runs to 13 residues. V lost 7 bases and J lost 9, with 19 bases in between. Looked up from germline, CDR1 is MDHEN and CDR2 is SYDVKM. Sequenced by immunoSEQ multiplex PCR; TCRdb stores in-frame clones only, minus some. Among 110,000 or so clones listed, about four fifths were seen once. The chain is built from TRBV28 and TRBJ2-7; a weak D match, TRBD2 (5 bases). The sample taken for sequencing was peripheral blood. This clonotype was sampled from a woman aged 70-85 years with acute or convalescent COVID-19. The CDR3, as DNA: TGTGCCAGCAACCCGGGTTCCCGGGGAAGGCAGTACTTC. Its protein is CASNPGSRGRQYF.